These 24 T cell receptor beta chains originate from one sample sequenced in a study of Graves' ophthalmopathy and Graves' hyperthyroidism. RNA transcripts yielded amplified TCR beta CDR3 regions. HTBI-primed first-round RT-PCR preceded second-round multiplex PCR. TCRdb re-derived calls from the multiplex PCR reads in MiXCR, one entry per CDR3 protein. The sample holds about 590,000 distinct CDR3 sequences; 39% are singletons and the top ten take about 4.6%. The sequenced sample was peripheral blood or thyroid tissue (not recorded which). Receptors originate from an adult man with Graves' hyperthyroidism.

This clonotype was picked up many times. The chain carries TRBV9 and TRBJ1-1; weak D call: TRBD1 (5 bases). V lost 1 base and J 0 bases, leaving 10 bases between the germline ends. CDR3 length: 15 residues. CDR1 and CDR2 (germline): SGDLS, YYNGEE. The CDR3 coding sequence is TGTGCCAGCAGCGTATCTGGGGGGTTGAACACTGAAGCTTTCTTT. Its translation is CASSVSGGLNTEAFF.

The CDR3 DNA is TGTGCCAGCAGTGAACTGACAGCCAGCACAGATACGCAGTATTTT. Translation: CASSELTASTDTQYF. The chain carries TRBV2 and TRBJ2-3; D perhaps matches TRBD1 (5 bases). Germline V gene sequence: CDR1 SNHLY, CDR2 FYNNEI. This CDR3 has 15 amino acids. Between the trimmed V and J ends, which lost 2 bases and 0 bases, there was a span of 9 bases.

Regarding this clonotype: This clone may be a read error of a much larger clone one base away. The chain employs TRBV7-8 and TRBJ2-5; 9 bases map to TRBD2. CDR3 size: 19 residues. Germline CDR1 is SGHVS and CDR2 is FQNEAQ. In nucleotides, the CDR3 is TGTGCCAACAGCTCCCCAGGGGGGACTAGCCGAGGGTACCAAGAGACCCAGTACTTC. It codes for CANSSPGGTSRGYQETQYF.

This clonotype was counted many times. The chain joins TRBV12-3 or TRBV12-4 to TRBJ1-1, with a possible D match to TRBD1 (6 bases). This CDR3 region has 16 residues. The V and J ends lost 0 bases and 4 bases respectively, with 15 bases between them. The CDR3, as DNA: TGTGCCAGCAGTTTAGCGTTCGGGGGCGCGAGCACTGAAGCTTTCTTT. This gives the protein CASSLAFGGASTEAFF.

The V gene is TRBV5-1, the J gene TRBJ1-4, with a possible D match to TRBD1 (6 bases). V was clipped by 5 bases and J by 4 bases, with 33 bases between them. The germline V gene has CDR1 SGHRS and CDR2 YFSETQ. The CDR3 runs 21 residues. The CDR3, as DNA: TGCGCCAGCAGACCCCGCAGGGAGGCGGGCGGGGTACAGGGACTTAATGAAAAACTGTTTTTT. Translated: CASRPRREAGGVQGLNEKLFF.

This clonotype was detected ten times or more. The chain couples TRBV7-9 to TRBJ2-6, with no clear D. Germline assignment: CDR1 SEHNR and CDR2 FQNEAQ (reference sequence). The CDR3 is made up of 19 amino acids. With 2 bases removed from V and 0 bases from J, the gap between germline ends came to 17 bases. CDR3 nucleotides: TGTGCCAGCAGCTTACGGCTCAGCGCTCTTAGCTCTGGGGCCAACGTCCTGACTTTC. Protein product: CASSLRLSALSSGANVLTF. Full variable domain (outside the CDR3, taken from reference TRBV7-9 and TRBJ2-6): DTGVSQNPRHKITKRGQNVTFRCDPISEHNRLYWYRQTLGQGPEFLTYFQNEAQLEKSRLLSDRFSAERPKGSFSTLEIQRTEQGDSAMYLCASSLRLSALSSGANVLTFGAGSRLTVL.

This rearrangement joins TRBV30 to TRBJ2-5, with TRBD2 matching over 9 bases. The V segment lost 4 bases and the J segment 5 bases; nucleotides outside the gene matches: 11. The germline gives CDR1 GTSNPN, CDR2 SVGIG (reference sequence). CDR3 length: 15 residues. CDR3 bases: TGTGCCTGGATGTTGGGGACTAGCTATTACGAGACCCAGTACTTC. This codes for CAWMLGTSYYETQYF.

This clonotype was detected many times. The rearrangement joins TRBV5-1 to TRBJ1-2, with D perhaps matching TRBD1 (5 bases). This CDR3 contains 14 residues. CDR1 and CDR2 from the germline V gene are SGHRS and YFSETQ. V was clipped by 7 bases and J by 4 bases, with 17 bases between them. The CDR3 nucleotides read TGCGCCAGCCGACCTGGGGGGGACCCCTATGGCTACACCTTC. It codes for CASRPGGDPYGYTF.

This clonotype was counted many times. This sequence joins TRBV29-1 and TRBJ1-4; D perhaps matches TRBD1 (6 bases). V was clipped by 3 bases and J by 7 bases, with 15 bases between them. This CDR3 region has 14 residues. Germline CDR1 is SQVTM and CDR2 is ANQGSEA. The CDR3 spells CSVDLGAVGEKLFF. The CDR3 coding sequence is TGCAGCGTTGACTTGGGGGCGGTCGGTGAAAAACTGTTTTTT.

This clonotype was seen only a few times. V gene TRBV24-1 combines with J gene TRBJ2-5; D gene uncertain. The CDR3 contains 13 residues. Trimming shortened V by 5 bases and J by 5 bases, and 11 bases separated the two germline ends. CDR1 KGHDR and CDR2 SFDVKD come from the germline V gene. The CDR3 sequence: CATSALQGETQYF. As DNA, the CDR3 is TGTGCCACCAGTGCCCTGCAAGGGGAGACCCAGTACTTC.

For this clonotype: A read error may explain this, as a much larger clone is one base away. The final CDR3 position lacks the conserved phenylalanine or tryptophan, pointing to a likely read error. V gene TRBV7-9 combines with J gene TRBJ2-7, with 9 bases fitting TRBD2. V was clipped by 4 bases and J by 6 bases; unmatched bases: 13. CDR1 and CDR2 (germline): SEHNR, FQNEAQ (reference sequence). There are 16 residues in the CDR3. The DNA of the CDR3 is TGTGCCAGCAGCTCCCCCAAGGCGGGAGGGCCGGGCGAGCAGTACTCC. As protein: CASSSPKAGGPGEQYS.

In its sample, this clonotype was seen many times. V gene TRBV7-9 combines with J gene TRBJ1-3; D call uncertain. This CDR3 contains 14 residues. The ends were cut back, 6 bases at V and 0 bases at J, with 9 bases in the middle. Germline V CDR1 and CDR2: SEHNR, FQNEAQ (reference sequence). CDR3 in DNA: TGTGCCAGCAGTCTACAGAGCTCTGGAAACACCATATATTTT. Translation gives CASSLQSSGNTIYF.

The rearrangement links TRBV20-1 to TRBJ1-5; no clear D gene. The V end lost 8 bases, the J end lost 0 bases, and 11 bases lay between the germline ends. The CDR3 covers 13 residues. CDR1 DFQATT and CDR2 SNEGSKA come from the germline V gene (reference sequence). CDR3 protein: CSLFDPSNQPQHF. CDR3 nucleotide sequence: TGCAGTTTATTTGACCCTAGCAATCAGCCCCAGCATTTT.

CDR3 in amino acids: CSARGQGGGYQPQHF. The DNA for the CDR3 is TGCAGTGCTAGAGGACAGGGGGGAGGCTATCAGCCCCAGCATTTT. V and J are TRBV20-1 and TRBJ1-5, with 9 bases lining up with TRBD1. J gave up 5 bases and V 1 base, and 6 bases lay outside the gene matches. CDR3 length: 15 amino acids. Germline V CDR1 and CDR2: DFQATT, SNEGSKA (reference sequence).

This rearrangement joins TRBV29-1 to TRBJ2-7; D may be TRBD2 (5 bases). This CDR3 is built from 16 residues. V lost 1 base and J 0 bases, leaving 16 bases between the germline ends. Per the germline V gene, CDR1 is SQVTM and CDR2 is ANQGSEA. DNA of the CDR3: TGCAGCGTTGAAGTGGGGAGTTCGGGAATCTCCTACGAGCAGTACTTC. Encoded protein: CSVEVGSSGISYEQYF.

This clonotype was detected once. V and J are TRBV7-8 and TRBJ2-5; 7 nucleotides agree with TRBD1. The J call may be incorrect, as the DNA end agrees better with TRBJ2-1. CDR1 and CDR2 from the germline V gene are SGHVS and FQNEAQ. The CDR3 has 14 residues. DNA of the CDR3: TGTGCCAGCAGCTTAGGCAGGGGGAACACTGAGCAGTTCTTC. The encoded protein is CASSLGRGNTEQFF.

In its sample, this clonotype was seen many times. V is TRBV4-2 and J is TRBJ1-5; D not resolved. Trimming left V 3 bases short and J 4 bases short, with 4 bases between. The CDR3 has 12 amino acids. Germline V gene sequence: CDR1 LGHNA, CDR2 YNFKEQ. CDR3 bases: TGTGCCAGCAGCCAGGTAAATCAGCCCCAGCATTTT. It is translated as CASSQVNQPQHF.

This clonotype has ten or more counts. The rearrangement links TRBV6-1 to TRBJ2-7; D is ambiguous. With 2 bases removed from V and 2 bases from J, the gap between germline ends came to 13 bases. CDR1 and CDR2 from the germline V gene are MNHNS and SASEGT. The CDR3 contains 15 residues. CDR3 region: CASSEPVGGAYEQYF. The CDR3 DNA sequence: TGTGCCAGCAGTGAACCGGTCGGCGGAGCCTACGAGCAGTACTTC.

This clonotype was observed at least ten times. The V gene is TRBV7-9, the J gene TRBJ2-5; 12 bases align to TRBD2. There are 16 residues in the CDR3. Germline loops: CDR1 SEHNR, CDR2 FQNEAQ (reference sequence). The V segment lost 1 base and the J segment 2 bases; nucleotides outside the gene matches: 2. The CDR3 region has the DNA TGTGCCAGCAGCTTAGGGACTAGCGGGACTCAAGAGACCCAGTACTTC. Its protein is CASSLGTSGTQETQYF. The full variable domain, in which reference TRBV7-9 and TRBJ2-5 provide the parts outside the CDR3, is DTGVSQNPRHKITKRGQNVTFRCDPISEHNRLYWYRQTLGQGPEFLTYFQNEAQLEKSRLLSDRFSAERPKGSFSTLEIQRTEQGDSAMYLCASSLGTSGTQETQYFGPGTRLLVL.

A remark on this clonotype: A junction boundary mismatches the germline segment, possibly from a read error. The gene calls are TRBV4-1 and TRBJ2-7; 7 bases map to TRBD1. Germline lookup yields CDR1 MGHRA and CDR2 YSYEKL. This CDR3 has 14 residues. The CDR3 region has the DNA TGTGCCAGCAGCTTAACGGACAGGTCCTACGAGCAGTACTTC. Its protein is CASSLTDRSYEQYF.

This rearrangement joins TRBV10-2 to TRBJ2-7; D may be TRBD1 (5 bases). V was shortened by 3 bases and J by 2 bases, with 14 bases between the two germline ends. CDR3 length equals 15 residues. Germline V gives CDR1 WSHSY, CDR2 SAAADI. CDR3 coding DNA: TGCGCCAGCAGTGATGGCCCGACAGTCACCTACGAGCAGTACTTC. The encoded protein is CASSDGPTVTYEQYF.

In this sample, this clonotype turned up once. This CDR3 is CASAWDSQNIQYF. CDR3 nucleotides: TGTGCCAGCGCTTGGGACTCCCAAAACATTCAGTACTTC. The chain couples TRBV15 to TRBJ2-4, with D possibly matching TRBD2 (6 bases). Germline-derived CDR1 and CDR2 are LNHNV and YYDKDF (reference sequence). The V and J ends lost 10 bases and 5 bases respectively, with 15 bases between them. The CDR3 consists of 13 residues.

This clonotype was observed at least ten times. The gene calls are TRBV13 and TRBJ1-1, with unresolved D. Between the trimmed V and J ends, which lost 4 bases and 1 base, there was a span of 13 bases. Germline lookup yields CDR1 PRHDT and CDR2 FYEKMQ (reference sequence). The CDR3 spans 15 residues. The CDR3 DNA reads TGTGCCAGCAGCTACACAACCCTCAGGAACACTGAAGCTTTCTTT. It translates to CASSYTTLRNTEAFF.

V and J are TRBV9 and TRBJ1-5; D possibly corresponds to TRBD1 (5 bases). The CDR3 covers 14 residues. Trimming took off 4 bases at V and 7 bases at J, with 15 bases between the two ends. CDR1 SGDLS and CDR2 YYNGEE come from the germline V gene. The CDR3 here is CASSSAGGSQPQHF. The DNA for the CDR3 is TGTGCCAGCAGCTCTGCCGGGGGAAGCCAGCCCCAGCATTTT.